This section outlines one T cell receptor beta chain sequence together with its context. The antigen remains unidentified. CDR1 and CDR2 from the germline V gene are SGHTA and FQGNSA. This CDR3 region has 15 residues. Germline trimming cut 4 bases from V and 2 bases from J; bases unmatched to any gene: 4. The entry originates in a study of beta chain features in type 1 diabetes. Study as a whole: Sorted cell examination encompassed about 110,000,000 cells across all samples.

One heparinised blood draw, averaging about 100 mL, came from each donor. The investigators reverse transcribed all of the isolated RNA, so they sequenced expressed TCRB transcripts. Sequencing was performed with immunoSEQ multiplex PCR; in TCRdb, only in-frame clones are kept and a portion is missing. The sample records 900,000 or so clones, roughly a sixth being singletons. Overall study results and limits: All four CD4+ subsets of Type 1 diabetes patients contained TCRB CDR3s that were moderately but significantly shorter.

The V gene is TRBV7-2, the J gene TRBJ2-7; TRBD2 matches at 11 bases. The receptor was isolated from a young woman in good health. Sequencing was carried out using naive CD4+ T cells from blood. In nucleotides, the CDR3 is TGTGCCAGCAGCTCCTCTAGCGGGAGGCCCTACGAGCAGTACTTC. Translated, it gives CASSSSSGRPYEQYF.